This T cell receptor (beta chain) was profiled in a study of T cells in Graves' hyperthyroidism and ophthalmopathy. Study information: At the time of initial diagnosis and before any treatment, peripheral blood was collected.

This CDR3 contains 11 residues. Deletions cut 3 bases from V and 7 bases from J, with 7 bases between. The germline gives CDR1 SQVTM, CDR2 ANQGSEA. Clinical symptoms, serum thyroxine and TRAb, thyroid ultrasound and orbital computed tomography together formed the diagnostic basis. Amplified regions were TCR beta CDR3 sequences from RNA transcripts. The TCR CDR3 first-round RT-PCR relied on the HTBI primer set. MiXCR, run by TCRdb on the multiplex PCR reads, gives a single entry per CDR3 protein. The profile shows approximately 530,000 distinct CDR3 sequences, over 15% of them singletons. The chain carries TRBV29-1 and TRBJ2-1; the D gene is possibly TRBD2 (6 bases). The source material was blood. This sequence was found in a woman younger than 30 with Graves' hyperthyroidism. The CDR3 DNA is TGCAGCGTTGATAGCGGTAATGAGCAGTTCTTC. Protein: CSVDSGNEQFF.